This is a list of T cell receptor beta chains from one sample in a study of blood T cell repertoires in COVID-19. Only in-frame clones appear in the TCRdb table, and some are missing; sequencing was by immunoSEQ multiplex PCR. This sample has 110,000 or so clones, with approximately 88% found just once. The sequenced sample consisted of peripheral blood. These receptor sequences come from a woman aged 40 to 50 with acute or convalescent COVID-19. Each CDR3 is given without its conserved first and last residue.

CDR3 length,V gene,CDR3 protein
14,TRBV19,ASPGTGEKRDYGYT
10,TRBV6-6,ATTGSGNTIY
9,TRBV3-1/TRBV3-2,ASSHRYGYT
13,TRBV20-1,SASLRAPTGGTQY
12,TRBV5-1,ASSLEQGRYEQY
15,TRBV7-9,ASSLARPTGGNTEAF
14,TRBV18,ASSHGLAGEPDTQY
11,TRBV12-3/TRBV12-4,ASSLAFYNEQF
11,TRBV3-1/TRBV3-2,ASSQEMGLEQY
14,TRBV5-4,ASSLDGAGNNQPQH
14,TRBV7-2,ASSLASGEGSEKLF
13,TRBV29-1,SVAELAGRTDTQY
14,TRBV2,ASSEEGGTNTGELF
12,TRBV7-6,ASSLVGGKNGYT
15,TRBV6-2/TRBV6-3,ASSPSGTGHSNQPQH
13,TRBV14,ASSQARGATYEQY
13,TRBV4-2,ASSPSGQGAYGYT
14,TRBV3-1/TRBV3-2,ASSQSGAGTDYGYT
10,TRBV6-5,ASTTGGGRAF
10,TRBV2,ASKDRAYEQY
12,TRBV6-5,ASSSDRLNYGYT
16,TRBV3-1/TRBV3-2,ASSQDAALESSYNEQF
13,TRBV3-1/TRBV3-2,ASSQDGRVQRPLH
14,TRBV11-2,ASSLDLSAGKETQY
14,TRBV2,ASRAGGSNLNSPLH
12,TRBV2,ASRRDLRGQPQH
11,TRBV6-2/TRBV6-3,ASSYRGSTEAF
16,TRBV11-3,ASSSVSVSGGGNNEQF
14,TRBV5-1,ASSSYGGRENTEAF
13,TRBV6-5,ASSSVLSSYNEQF
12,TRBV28,ASSTRVSNQPQH
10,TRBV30,AWSVLVGQPS
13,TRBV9,ASSVAQGNTGELF
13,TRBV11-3,ASSLSGENTGELF
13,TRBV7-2,ASSLQTGSNEKLF
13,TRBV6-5,ATRPGQAYGDTQY
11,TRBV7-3,ASSLNRGQPQH
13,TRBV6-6,ASSFRDRGYNEQF
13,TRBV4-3,ASSQGLGEGNEQF
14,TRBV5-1,ASSGGWGSSYNEQF
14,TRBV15,ATSRERGESYNEQF
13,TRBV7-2,ASSSRVSSNYGYT
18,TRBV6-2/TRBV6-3,ASSLWLGGTSLDLDYGYT
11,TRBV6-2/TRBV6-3,ASSYTGPETQY